These 7 T cell receptor beta chains came from one sample sequenced in a study of blood T cell repertoires in COVID-19. Profiled with immunoSEQ multiplex PCR; TCRdb holds only in-frame clones, not every one. The table records roughly 140,000 clones, about 90% of them present only once. Sequenced material: peripheral blood. The receptor source for this set is a human donor in a cohort sampled during active COVID-19.

The gene calls are TRBV19 and TRBJ2-3; 8 nucleotides match TRBD1. Germline loops: CDR1 LNHDA, CDR2 SQIVND (reference sequence). The CDR3 runs 15 residues. With V trimmed by 4 bases and J by 3 bases, 6 bases remained unmatched. CDR3 sequence reads: CASSRYRGLTDTQYF. CDR3 nucleotides: TGTGCCAGTAGTAGGTACAGGGGGTTAACAGATACGCAGTATTTT.

The rearrangement uses TRBV2 and TRBJ1-5; 7 bases are shared with TRBD1. Per the germline V gene, CDR1 is SNHLY and CDR2 is FYNNEI. The CDR3 is made up of 15 amino acids. The J segment lost 4 bases and the V segment lost 6 bases, leaving 9 bases of the junction unmatched. The CDR3: CASRDRDRGNQPQHF. CDR3 DNA: TGTGCCAGCAGGGACCGGGACAGAGGTAATCAGCCCCAGCATTTT.

This chain links TRBV10-3 with TRBJ2-3; TRBD2 matches 8 bases. The V gene end was trimmed by 2 bases and the J gene end by 0 bases; junction bases not matched to a gene: 4. This CDR3 is 16 amino acids long. Germline V gene data show CDR1 as ENHRY and CDR2 as SYGVKD. Here the CDR3 reads CAISERLAGSTDTQYF. In nucleotides, the CDR3 is TGTGCCATCAGTGAGCGCCTAGCGGGTAGCACAGATACGCAGTATTTT.

This chain connects TRBV30 to TRBJ2-2, with TRBD2 matching over 7 bases. J lost 5 bases, V lost 3 bases, and 15 bases had no gene match. Germline V gives CDR1 GTSNPN, CDR2 SVGIG (reference sequence). CDR3 length equals 17 residues. The CDR3 loop is CAWSSEGGRTGTGELFF. DNA for the CDR3: TGTGCCTGGAGCTCAGAGGGAGGGCGGACCGGAACCGGGGAGCTGTTTTTT. Filled out from reference TRBV30 and TRBJ2-2, the complete variable domain reads SQTIHQWPATLVQPVGSPLSLECTVEGTSNPNLYWYRQAAGRGLQLLFYSVGIGQISSEVPQNLSASRPQDRQFILSSKKLLLSDSGFYLCAWSSEGGRTGTGELFFGEGSRLTVL.

The V gene is TRBV10-2, the J gene TRBJ2-1; tentative D call: TRBD2 (5 bases). Germline V lookup: CDR1 WSHSY, CDR2 SAAADI. The CDR3 runs to 18 residues. V was cut by 4 bases and J by 4 bases, with 23 bases left in between. In nucleotides, the CDR3 is TGCGCCAGCAGTGCATTTGGGGAGAGACCGAATATTTACAATGAGCAGTTCTTC. This sequence encodes CASSAFGERPNIYNEQFF.

The CDR3 DNA is TGTGCCAGCAGCTTAGTCAGGCGCACAGATACGCAGTATTTT. It codes for CASSLVRRTDTQYF. The rearrangement uses TRBV7-2 and TRBJ2-3; unclear D gene. CDR1 is SGHTA, CDR2 FQGNSA, per germline. The CDR3 consists of 14 residues. V lost 1 base and J 1 base, leaving 6 bases between the germline ends.

The chain is built from TRBV19 and TRBJ2-1; 11 bases fit TRBD2. Germline lookup yields CDR1 LNHDA and CDR2 SQIVND (reference sequence). The CDR3 sequence is 17 residues long. V lost 9 bases to trimming and J lost 0 bases; unmatched junction nucleotides: 10. The CDR3 protein is CASRELAGATSYNEQFF. CDR3 in DNA: TGTGCCAGCCGAGAACTAGCGGGAGCAACCTCCTACAATGAGCAGTTCTTC.